These 10 T cell receptor beta chains share one sample of origin, sequenced in a study of blood T cell repertoires in COVID-19. Sequencing used immunoSEQ multiplex PCR; TCRdb keeps in-frame clones, though not all of them. The table lists approximately 150,000 clones, roughly four fifths of them singletons, with 13% to 15% in the top ten. The sample comprised peripheral blood. The receptors come from a human donor with acute or convalescent COVID-19. The donor label of this sample is uncertain.

This clone has only a few counts. The rearrangement joins TRBV29-1 to TRBJ1-2; no clear D. The CDR3 contains 14 residues. The ends were cut back, 7 bases at V and 2 bases at J, with 17 bases in the middle. From germline, CDR1 is SQVTM and CDR2 ANQGSEA. This CDR3 is CSARLRASNYGYTF. As DNA, the CDR3 is TGCAGCGCTAGACTCAGAGCCTCCAACTATGGCTACACCTTC.

This rearrangement joins TRBV7-2 to TRBJ1-1; D remains unclear. In germline, CDR1 is SGHTA, CDR2 FQGNSA. V lost 4 bases to trimming and J lost 1 base, with 7 bases between them. The CDR3 sequence is 13 residues long. The DNA for the CDR3 is TGTGCCAGCAGCTCATGGGCGAACACTGAAGCTTTCTTT. This codes for CASSSWANTEAFF. Full variable domain (rest looked up from reference TRBV7-2 and TRBJ1-1): GAGVSQSPSNKVTEKGKDVELRCDPISGHTALYWYRQSLGQGLEFLIYFQGNSAPDKSGLPSDRFSAERTGGSVSTLTIQRTQQEDSAVYLCASSSWANTEAFFGQGTRLTVV.

This chain links TRBV29-1 with TRBJ2-7, with 9 bases aligning to TRBD1. CDR1 and CDR2 from the germline V gene are SQVTM and ANQGSEA. The CDR3 consists of 13 residues. Trimming removed 7 bases from V and 5 bases from J; junction bases left unmatched: 9. Here the CDR3 DNA reads TGCAGCGCGGGGGGACAGGGTAGGGACGAGCAGTACTTC. It yields the protein CSAGGQGRDEQYF.

J is TRBJ2-3 and V is TRBV7-6, with TRBD2 matching over 12 bases. Germline V CDR1 and CDR2: SGHVS, FNYEAQ. CDR3 length: 18 residues. V lost 4 bases and J lost 6; bases outside the gene matches: 14. The CDR3 loop is CASSSGLAGRPLSDTQYF. The CDR3 DNA follows: TGTGCCAGCAGCTCCGGACTAGCGGGGCGCCCGCTTTCTGATACGCAGTATTTT.

The chain joins TRBV7-2 to TRBJ1-5, with 9 bases that match TRBD1. The CDR3 is made up of 16 amino acids. The V gene end was trimmed by 4 bases and the J gene end by 5 bases; junction bases not matched to a gene: 9. CDR1 is SGHTA and CDR2 is FQGNSA in the germline V gene. CDR3 DNA: TGTGCCAGCAGCTCTTCCGGGACAGGGTCACATCAGCCCCAGCATTTT. Its translation: CASSSSGTGSHQPQHF.

This sequence joins TRBV19 and TRBJ1-2; 7 bases match TRBD1. This CDR3 is built from 18 residues. Germline loops: CDR1 LNHDA, CDR2 SQIVND (reference sequence). The junction had 19 bases not matched to a gene; V was cut back by 6 bases and J by 3 bases. The chain's CDR3 is CASSLRRGLQGSDYGYTF. The CDR3 DNA sequence: TGTGCCAGTAGCTTACGGAGGGGGCTACAAGGCTCCGACTATGGCTACACCTTC.

The J gene is TRBJ1-6, the V gene TRBV27; a weak D match, TRBD1 (6 bases). Trimming pared 4 bases from V and 14 bases from J, leaving 21 bases between. The CDR3 is made up of 15 amino acids. The germline gives CDR1 MNHEY, CDR2 SMNVEV (reference sequence). CDR3 amino acids: CASSSSYRDRMALHF. The CDR3 nucleotides are TGTGCCAGCAGTTCTTCCTATCGAGACAGGATGGCCCTCCACTTT.

This rearrangement joins TRBV4-1 to TRBJ2-1, with 13 nucleotides matching TRBD2. Trimming cost V 5 bases and J 3 bases; bases outside gene matches: 7. The CDR3 runs 17 residues. CDR1 is MGHRA and CDR2 is YSYEKL in the germline V gene. DNA for the CDR3: TGCGCCAGCAGCACTCGGACTAGCGGGGGAAACTACAATGAGCAGTTCTTC. This gives the protein CASSTRTSGGNYNEQFF.

This clone was counted a few times. CDR3 in DNA: TGTGCCAGCAGTTCGGGACTAGCGGGGCGACAAGAGACCCAGTACTTC. Amino acid sequence: CASSSGLAGRQETQYF. This rearrangement joins TRBV27 to TRBJ2-5, with 13 bases aligning to TRBD2. Per germline, CDR1 MNHEY and CDR2 SMNVEV (reference sequence). Trimming at V came to 4 bases and at J to 2 bases, leaving 4 bases not matched to a gene. This CDR3 has 16 amino acids.

The chain uses TRBV27 and TRBJ1-2, with 8 bases fitting TRBD1. This CDR3 region has 19 residues. Germline V gene data show CDR1 as MNHEY and CDR2 as SMNVEV (reference sequence). Trimming cost V 3 bases and J 8 bases; bases outside gene matches: 23. The CDR3 nucleotides are TGTGCCAGCAGTTTTATCTCCGGGACAGGTGAACCCCGGGTTAAGGGCTACACCTTC. As protein: CASSFISGTGEPRVKGYTF.